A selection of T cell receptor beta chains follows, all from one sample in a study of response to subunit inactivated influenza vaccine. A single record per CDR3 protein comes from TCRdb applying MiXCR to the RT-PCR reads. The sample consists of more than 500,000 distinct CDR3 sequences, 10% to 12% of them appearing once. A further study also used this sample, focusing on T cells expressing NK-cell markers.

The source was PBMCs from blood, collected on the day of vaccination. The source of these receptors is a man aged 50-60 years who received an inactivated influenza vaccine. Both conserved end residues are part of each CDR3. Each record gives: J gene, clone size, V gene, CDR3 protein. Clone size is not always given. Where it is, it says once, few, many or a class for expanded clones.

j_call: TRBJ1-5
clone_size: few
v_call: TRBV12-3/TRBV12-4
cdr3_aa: CASSLTGVQPQHF

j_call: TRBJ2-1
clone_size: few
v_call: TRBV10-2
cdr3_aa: CASSGFYLAGGNNEQFF

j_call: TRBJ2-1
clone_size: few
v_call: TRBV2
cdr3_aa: CASSDPAGVRNDEQFF

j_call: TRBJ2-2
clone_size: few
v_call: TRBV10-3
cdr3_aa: CAPLKGVNTGELFF

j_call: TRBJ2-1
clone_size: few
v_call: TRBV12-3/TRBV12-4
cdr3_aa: CASRGTPFRDEQFF

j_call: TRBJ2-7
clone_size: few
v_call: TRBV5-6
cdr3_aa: CASSASETSGFSYEQYF

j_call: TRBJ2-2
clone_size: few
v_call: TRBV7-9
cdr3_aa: CATGRLSGRSDTGELFF

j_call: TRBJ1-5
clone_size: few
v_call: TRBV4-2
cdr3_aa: CASSQVGEGSNQPQHF

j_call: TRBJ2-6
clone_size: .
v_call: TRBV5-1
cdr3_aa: CASSLGRQGVPGANVLIF

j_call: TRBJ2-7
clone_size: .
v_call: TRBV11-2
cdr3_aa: CASSDTGGYEQYF

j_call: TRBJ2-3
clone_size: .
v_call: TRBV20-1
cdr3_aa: CSARGTVRRTDTQYF

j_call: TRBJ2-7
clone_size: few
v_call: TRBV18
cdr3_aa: CASSPLDRGVSYEQYF

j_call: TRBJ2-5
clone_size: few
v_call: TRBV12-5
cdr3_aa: CASGPGTHSGSGETQYF

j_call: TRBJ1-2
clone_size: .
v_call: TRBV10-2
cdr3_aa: CASSGGQFNGYTF

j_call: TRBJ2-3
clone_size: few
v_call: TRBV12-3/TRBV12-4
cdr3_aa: CASRQGFRPEGTDTQYF

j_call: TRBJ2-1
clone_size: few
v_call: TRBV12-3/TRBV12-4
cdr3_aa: CASSLNWRERDNEQFF

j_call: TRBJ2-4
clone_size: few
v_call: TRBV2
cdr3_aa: CASIPAVWEQGRAKNIQYF

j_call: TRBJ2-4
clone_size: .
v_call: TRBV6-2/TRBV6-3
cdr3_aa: CASSPGGAGTFSTIAKNIQYF

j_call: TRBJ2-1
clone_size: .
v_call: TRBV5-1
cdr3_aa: CASRTSGGSSYNEQFF

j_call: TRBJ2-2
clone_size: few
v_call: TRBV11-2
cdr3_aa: CASSLGSILSGGTGELFF

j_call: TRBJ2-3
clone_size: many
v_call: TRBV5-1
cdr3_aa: CASSPSGTELQYF

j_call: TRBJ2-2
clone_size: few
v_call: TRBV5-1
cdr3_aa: CASNGGFANTGELFF

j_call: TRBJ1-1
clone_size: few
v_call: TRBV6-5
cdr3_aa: CASSSMRGTAEAFF